This T cell receptor beta chain was observed in a study of CD8 T cells in ankylosing spondylitis. Study-level points and caveats: For ankylosing spondylitis blood, a TCR beta motif of seven to nine highly homologous variants appeared characteristic.

MiXCR was run by TCRdb on the 5' RACE reads, yielding one entry per CDR3 protein. The repertoire holds around 91,000 distinct CDR3 sequences, with about 8.1% as singletons. This clonotype was counted many times. Its antigen is still unknown. From germline, CDR1 is LNHNV and CDR2 YYDKDF (reference sequence). The CDR3 consists of 13 residues. V was trimmed by 1 base and J by 4 bases, leaving 7 bases between them. Input material: blood, either unsorted or a sorted T cell fraction (not recorded which). The gene calls are TRBV15 and TRBJ1-2; TRBD1 might be the D (5 bases). This TCR was recovered from a male donor with ankylosing spondylitis. The CDR3 reads CATSRAGGYGYTF. The DNA for the CDR3 is TGTGCCACCAGCAGAGCCGGGGGCTATGGCTACACCTTC.